The 8 T cell receptor beta chains given below trace back to one sample, sequenced in a study of CD8 T cells in ankylosing spondylitis. Via MiXCR, TCRdb re-called the 5' RACE reads, giving one row per CDR3 protein. The data show 50,000 to 70,000 distinct CDR3 sequences, about 6.2% seen once. The specimen sequenced was synovial fluid, either unsorted or a sorted T cell fraction (not recorded which). These TCRs come from a male donor with ankylosing spondylitis.

This clonotype was detected a few times. The rearrangement uses TRBV20-1 and TRBJ2-3; 9 bases align to TRBD2. The CDR3 loop spans 15 amino acids. Germline CDR1 reads DFQATT; CDR2 reads SNEGSKA (reference sequence). Here the CDR3 reads CSAQVSGSEIGTQYF. The CDR3 DNA reads TGCAGCGCGCAAGTTAGCGGGAGTGAGATAGGTACGCAGTATTTT.

This clonotype was seen at least ten times. The V and J genes are TRBV11-2 and TRBJ1-1, with 7 nucleotides matching TRBD1. The length of the CDR3 is 17 residues. The germline CDR1 and CDR2 sequences are SGHAT and FQNNGV. After removal of 1 base from V and 0 bases from J, the junction contained 8 bases not matched to a gene. As DNA, the CDR3 is TGTGCCAGCAGCTTAGGGGGGCGACAGGGAGTGAACACTGAAGCTTTCTTT. Translating gives CASSLGGRQGVNTEAFF.

The chain combines TRBV11-3 with TRBJ2-1, with 10 bases fitting TRBD2. The CDR3 sequence is 14 residues long. Germline V gene lookup returns CDR1 SGHNT and CDR2 YENEEA. J gave up 8 bases and V 6 bases, and 7 bases lay outside the gene matches. This CDR3 reads CASSRLAGVDEQFF. CDR3 in DNA: TGTGCCAGCAGTCGGCTAGCGGGAGTCGATGAGCAGTTCTTC.

The chain recombines TRBV25-1 with TRBJ2-7; D call uncertain. This CDR3 is 13 amino acids long. Germline values: CDR1 MGHDK, CDR2 SYGVNS. With 6 bases removed from V and 3 bases from J, the gap between germline ends came to 12 bases. The CDR3 coding sequence is TGTGCCAGCAGGTCGGCAGCCTTCTACGAGCAGTACTTC. Residues: CASRSAAFYEQYF.

The chain employs TRBV9 and TRBJ2-2; D not resolved. The germline V gene has CDR1 SGDLS and CDR2 YYNGEE. The CDR3 has 15 residues. Deletions cut 4 bases from V and 0 bases from J, with 10 bases between. The CDR3 coding sequence is TGTGCCAGCAGCCTCTTCCGGTCGAACACCGGGGAGCTGTTTTTT. This codes for CASSLFRSNTGELFF.

This clonotype was observed many times. CDR3 loop: CASSSRTSGISYEQYF. The CDR3 bases are TGTGCCAGCAGCTCGAGGACTAGCGGGATCTCCTACGAGCAGTACTTC. The chain carries TRBV11-1 and TRBJ2-7, with TRBD2 matching over 12 bases. Germline trimming cut 4 bases from V and 0 bases from J; bases unmatched to any gene: 4. Germline V lookup: CDR1 SGHAT, CDR2 FQDESV (reference sequence). The CDR3 loop spans 16 amino acids.

The chain has TRBV5-1 and TRBJ1-5; possible D gene TRBD1, 5 bases. Germline V lookup: CDR1 SGHRS, CDR2 YFSETQ. The length of the CDR3 is 15 residues. V was clipped by 4 bases and J by 5 bases, with 16 bases between them. CDR3 in amino acids: CASSPLGGRDQPQHF. Written as DNA, the CDR3 is TGCGCCAGCAGCCCTTTGGGGGGTCGGGATCAGCCCCAGCATTTT.

This clonotype was observed a single time. This chain joins TRBV28 and TRBJ2-7, with 9 bases that match TRBD1. The germline gives CDR1 MDHEN, CDR2 SYDVKM. The trim removed 5 bases at V and 7 bases at J, leaving 12 bases unmatched. CDR3 length: 15 amino acids. This chain's CDR3 is CASSPGQGRLREQYF. DNA of the CDR3: TGTGCCAGCAGTCCAGGACAGGGGCGCCTTAGGGAGCAGTACTTC.